Each of the 4 T cell receptor beta chains below was sequenced from the same sample in a study of T cells of healthy individuals (dated by TCRdb to 2017 to 2018). The method was 5' RACE. Sequencing used an Illumina MiSeq. TCRdb cleaned the public reads at Q25 with fastp, built clones with MiXCR and kept in-frame beta chains. Rows are combined by CDR3 protein, so each entry shows the most common genes and DNA. This sample holds 55,000 to 65,000 distinct CDR3 sequences; roughly 16% were observed only once. The top ten clonotypes cover about 4.3% of the sample. The source is a human donor in good health.

The gene calls are TRBV3-1 and TRBJ2-7; no reliable D call. In germline, CDR1 is LGHDT, CDR2 YNNKEL (reference sequence). The germline V and J ends were trimmed by 6 bases and 0 bases, with 9 bases remaining between them. CDR3 length: 13 amino acids. The CDR3 nucleotides are TGTGCCAGCAGGGGAACTTTCTCCTACGAGCAGTACTTC. Its translation is CASRGTFSYEQYF.

In its sample, this clonotype was seen many times. The V and J genes are TRBV20-1 and TRBJ1-2; D unresolved. Per germline, CDR1 DFQATT and CDR2 SNEGSKA (reference sequence). The CDR3 runs to 13 residues. Trimming pared 2 bases from V and 7 bases from J, leaving 14 bases between. Here the CDR3 reads CSARLVGDSGYTF. As DNA, the CDR3 is TGCAGTGCTAGATTGGTCGGGGATTCTGGCTACACCTTC.

This clonotype was counted once. The J gene is TRBJ1-2, the V gene TRBV11-2, with D perhaps TRBD1 (5 bases). Trimming left V 5 bases short and J 6 bases short, with 13 bases between. CDR1 SGHAT and CDR2 FQNNGV come from the germline V gene. The CDR3 totals 13 residues. CDR3 bases: TGTGCCAGCAGCCGCCCAGGGATGGATGGCTACACCTTC. Translated, it gives CASSRPGMDGYTF.

The CDR3 sequence: CASSPSGTSDPRGITDTQYF. The DNA of the CDR3 is TGTGCCAGCAGCCCTTCCGGGACTAGCGACCCCAGGGGCATCACAGATACGCAGTATTTT. The rearrangement links TRBV7-3 to TRBJ2-3, with 10 nucleotides matching TRBD2. This CDR3 is built from 20 residues. Trimming at V came to 5 bases and at J to 2 bases, leaving 19 bases not matched to a gene. Germline V gene sequence: CDR1 SGHTA, CDR2 FQGTGA.